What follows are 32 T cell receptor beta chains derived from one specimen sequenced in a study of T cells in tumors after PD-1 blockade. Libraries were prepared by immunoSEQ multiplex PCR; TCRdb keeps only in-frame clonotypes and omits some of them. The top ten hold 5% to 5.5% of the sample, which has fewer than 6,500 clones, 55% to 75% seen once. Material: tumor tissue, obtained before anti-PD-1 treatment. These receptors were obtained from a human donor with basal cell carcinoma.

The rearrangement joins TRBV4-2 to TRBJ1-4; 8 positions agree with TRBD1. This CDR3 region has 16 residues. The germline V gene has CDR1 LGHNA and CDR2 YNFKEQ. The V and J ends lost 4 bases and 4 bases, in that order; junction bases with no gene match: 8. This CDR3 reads CASSLDPGQDNEKLFF. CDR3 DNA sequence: TGTGCCAGCAGCCTAGATCCGGGACAGGATAATGAAAAACTGTTTTTT.

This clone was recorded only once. CDR3 in DNA: TGTGCCAGCAGCCGACGCTCCGGGACAGCGAACACCGGGGAGCTGTTTTTT. Translation gives CASSRRSGTANTGELFF. The chain is built from TRBV6-6 and TRBJ2-2; TRBD1 agrees at 7 bases. With V trimmed by 6 bases and J by 0 bases, 10 bases remained unmatched. The germline V gene encodes CDR1 MNHNY and CDR2 SVGAGI (reference sequence). This CDR3 is built from 17 residues.

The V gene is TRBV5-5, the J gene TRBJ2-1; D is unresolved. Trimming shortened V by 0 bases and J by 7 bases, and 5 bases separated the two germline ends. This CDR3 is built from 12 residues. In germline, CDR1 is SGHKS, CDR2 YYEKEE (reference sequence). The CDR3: CASSLAANEQFF. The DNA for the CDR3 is TGTGCCAGCAGCTTGGCCGCTAATGAGCAGTTCTTC.

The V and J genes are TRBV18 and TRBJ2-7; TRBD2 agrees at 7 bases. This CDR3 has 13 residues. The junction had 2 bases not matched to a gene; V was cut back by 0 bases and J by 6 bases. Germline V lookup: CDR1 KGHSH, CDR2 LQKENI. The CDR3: CASSPPAGVEQYF. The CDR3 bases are TGTGCCAGCTCACCACCGGCGGGGGTCGAGCAGTACTTC.

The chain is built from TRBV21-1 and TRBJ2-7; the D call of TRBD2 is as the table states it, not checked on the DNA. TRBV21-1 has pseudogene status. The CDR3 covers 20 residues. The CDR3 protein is CASSKCRRQRKKTSSYEQYF. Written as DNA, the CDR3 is TGTGCCAGCAGCAAATGCCGGAGGCAGAGGAAAAAAACCAGCTCCTACGAGCAGTACTTC.

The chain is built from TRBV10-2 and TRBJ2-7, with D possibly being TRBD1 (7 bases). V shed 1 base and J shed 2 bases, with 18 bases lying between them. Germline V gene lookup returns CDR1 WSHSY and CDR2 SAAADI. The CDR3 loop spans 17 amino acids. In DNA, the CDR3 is TGCGCCAGCAGTGAGTGGGGGGTCGGGACAGACGCCTACGAGCAGTACTTC. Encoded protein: CASSEWGVGTDAYEQYF.

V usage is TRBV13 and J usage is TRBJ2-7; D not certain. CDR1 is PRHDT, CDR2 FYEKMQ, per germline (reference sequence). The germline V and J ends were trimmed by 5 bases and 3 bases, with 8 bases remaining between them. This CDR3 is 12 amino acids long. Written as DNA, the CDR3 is TGTGCCAGCAGCCTCTCATTCTACGAGCAGTACTTC. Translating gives CASSLSFYEQYF.

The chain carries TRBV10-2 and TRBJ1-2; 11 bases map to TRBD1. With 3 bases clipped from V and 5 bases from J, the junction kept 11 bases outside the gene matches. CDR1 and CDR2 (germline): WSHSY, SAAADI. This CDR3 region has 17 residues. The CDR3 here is CASSEGGPGTGGYGYTF. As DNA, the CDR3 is TGCGCCAGCAGTGAAGGGGGACCCGGGACAGGGGGATATGGCTACACCTTC.

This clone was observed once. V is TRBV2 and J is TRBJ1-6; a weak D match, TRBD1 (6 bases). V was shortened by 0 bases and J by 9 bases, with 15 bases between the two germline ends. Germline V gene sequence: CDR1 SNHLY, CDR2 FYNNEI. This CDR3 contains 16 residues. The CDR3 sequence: CASSEALGQSSSPLHF. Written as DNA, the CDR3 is TGTGCCAGCAGTGAAGCGCTTGGACAGAGCTCTTCACCCCTCCACTTT.

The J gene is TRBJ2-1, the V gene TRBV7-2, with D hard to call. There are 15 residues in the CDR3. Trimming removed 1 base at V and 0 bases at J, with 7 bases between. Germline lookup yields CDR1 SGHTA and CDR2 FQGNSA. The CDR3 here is CASSLGMSSYNEQFF. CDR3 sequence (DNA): TGTGCCAGCAGCTTAGGGATGAGCTCCTACAATGAGCAGTTCTTC.

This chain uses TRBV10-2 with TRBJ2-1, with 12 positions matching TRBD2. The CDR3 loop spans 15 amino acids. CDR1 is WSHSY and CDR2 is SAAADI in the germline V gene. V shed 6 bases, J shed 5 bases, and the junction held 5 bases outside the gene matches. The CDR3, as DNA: TGCGCCAGCAGACTCGGGACTAGCGGGCACAATGAGCAGTTCTTC. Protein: CASRLGTSGHNEQFF.

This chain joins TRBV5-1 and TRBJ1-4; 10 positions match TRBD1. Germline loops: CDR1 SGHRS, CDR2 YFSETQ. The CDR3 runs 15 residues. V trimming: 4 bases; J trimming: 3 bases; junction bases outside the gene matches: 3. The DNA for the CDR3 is TGCGCCAGCAGCCTGGGACAGGGGTCTAATGAAAAACTGTTTTTT. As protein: CASSLGQGSNEKLFF.

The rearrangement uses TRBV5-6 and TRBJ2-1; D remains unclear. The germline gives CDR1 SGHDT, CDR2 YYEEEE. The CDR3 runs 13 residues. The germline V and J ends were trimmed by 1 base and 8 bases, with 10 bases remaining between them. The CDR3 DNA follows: TGTGCCAGCAGCTTGTGGGGTTCCGATGAGCAGTTCTTC. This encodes CASSLWGSDEQFF.

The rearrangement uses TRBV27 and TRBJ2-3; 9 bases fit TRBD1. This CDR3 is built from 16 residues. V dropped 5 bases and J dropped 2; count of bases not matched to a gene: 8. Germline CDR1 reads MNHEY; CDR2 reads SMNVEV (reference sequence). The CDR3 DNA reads TGTGCCAGCAGTCTAGGGACAGGGTATCTCACAGATACGCAGTATTTT. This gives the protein CASSLGTGYLTDTQYF.

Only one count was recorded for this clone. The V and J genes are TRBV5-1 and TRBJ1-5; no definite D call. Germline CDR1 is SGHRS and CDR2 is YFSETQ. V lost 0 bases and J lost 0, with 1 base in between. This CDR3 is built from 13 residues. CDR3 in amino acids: CASSLGSNQPQHF. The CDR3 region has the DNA TGCGCCAGCAGCTTGGGTAGCAATCAGCCCCAGCATTTT.

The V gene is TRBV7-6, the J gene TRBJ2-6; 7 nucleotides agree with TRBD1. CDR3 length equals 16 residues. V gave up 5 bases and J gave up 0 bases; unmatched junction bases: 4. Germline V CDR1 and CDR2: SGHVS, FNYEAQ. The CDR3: CASSIRGLSGANVLTF. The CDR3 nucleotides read TGTGCCAGCAGCATTAGGGGGCTCTCTGGGGCCAACGTCCTGACTTTC.

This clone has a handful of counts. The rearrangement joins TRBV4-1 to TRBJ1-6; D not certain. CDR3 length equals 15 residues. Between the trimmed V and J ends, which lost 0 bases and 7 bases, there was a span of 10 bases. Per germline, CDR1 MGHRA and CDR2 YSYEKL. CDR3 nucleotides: TGCGCCAGCAGCCAAGATAGATCGGGCAATTCACCCCTCCACTTT. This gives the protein CASSQDRSGNSPLHF.

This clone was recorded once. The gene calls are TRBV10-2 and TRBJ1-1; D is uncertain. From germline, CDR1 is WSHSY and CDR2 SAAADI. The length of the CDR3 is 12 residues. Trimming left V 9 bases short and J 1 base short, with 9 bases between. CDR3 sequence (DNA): TGCGCCAGTTCCCCCACGAACACTGAAGCTTTCTTT. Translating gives CASSPTNTEAFF.

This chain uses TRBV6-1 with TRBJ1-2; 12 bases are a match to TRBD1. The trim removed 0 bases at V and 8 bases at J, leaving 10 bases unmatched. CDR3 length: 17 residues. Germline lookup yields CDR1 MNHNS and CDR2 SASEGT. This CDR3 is CASSEARGTGGGRGYTF. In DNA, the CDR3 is TGTGCCAGCAGTGAAGCGCGGGGGACAGGGGGCGGAAGGGGCTACACCTTC.

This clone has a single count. CDR3 in amino acids: CASSEASTATKNIQYF. In DNA, the CDR3 is TGTGCCAGCAGCGAGGCCTCAACGGCGACCAAAAACATTCAGTACTTC. The chain has TRBV7-2 and TRBJ2-4; D ambiguous. CDR1 and CDR2 (germline): SGHTA, FQGNSA. The CDR3 totals 16 residues. With 5 bases removed from V and 2 bases from J, the gap between germline ends came to 16 bases.

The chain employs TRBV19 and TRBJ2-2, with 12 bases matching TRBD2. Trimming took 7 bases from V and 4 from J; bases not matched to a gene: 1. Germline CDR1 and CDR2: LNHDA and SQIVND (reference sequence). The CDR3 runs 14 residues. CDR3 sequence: CASTSGGGTGELFF. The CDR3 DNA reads TGTGCCAGTACTAGCGGGGGGGGCACCGGGGAGCTGTTTTTT.

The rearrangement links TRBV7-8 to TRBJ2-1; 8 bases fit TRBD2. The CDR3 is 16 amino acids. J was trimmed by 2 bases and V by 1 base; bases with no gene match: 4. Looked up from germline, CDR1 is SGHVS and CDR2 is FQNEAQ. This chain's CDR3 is CASSLGLAGPYNEQFF. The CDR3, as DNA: TGTGCCAGCAGCTTAGGGCTAGCGGGCCCCTACAATGAGCAGTTCTTC.

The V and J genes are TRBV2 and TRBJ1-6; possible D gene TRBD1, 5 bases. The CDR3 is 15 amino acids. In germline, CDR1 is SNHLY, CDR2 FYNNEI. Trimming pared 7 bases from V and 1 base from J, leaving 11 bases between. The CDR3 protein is CASTPGGSYNSPLHF. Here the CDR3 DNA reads TGTGCCAGCACCCCTGGGGGTTCCTATAATTCACCCCTCCACTTT.

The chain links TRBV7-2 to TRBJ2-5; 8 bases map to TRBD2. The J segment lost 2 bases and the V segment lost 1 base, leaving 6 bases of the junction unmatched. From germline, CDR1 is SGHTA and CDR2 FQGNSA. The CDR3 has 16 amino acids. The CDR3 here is CASSLGSGGRQETQYF. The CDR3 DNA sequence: TGTGCCAGCAGCTTAGGAAGCGGGGGTAGACAAGAGACCCAGTACTTC.

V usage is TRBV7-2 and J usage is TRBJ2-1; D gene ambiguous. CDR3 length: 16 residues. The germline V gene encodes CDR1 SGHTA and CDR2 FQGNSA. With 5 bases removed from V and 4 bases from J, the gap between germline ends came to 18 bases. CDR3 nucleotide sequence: TGTGCCAGCAGCCATGGCGGCTCCCTCTTGTACAATGAGCAGTTCTTC. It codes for CASSHGGSLLYNEQFF.

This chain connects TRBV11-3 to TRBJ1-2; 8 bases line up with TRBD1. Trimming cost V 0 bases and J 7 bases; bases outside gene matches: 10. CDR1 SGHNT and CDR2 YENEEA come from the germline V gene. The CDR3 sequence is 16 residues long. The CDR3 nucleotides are TGTGCCAGCAGCTTAGATTGGGGACAGGACGGGAGTGGCTACACCTTC. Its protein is CASSLDWGQDGSGYTF.

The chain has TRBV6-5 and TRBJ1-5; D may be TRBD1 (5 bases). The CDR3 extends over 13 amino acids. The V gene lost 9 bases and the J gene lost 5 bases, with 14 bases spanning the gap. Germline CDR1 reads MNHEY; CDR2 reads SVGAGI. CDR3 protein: CASCYRIDQPQHF. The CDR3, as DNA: TGTGCCAGTTGTTACAGGATAGATCAGCCCCAGCATTTT.

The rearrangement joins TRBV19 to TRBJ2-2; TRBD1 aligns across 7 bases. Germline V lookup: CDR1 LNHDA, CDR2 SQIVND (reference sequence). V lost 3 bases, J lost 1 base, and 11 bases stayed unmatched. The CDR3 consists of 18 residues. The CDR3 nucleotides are TGTGCCAGTAGTATTTTCGGATTCGGACAGGTGAACACCGGGGAGCTGTTTTTT. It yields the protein CASSIFGFGQVNTGELFF.

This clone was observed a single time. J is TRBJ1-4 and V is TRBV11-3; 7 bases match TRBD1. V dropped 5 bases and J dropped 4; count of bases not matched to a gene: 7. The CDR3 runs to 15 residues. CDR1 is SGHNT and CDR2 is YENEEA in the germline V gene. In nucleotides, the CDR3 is TGTGCCAGCAGCCCCGGGACAGAGTATAATGAAAAACTGTTTTTT. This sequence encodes CASSPGTEYNEKLFF.

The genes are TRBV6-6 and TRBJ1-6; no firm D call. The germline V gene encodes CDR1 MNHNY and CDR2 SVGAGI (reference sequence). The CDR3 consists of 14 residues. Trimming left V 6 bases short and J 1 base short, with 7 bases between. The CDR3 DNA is TGTGCCAGCAGGATTAAATCCTATAATTCACCCCTCCACTTT. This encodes CASRIKSYNSPLHF.

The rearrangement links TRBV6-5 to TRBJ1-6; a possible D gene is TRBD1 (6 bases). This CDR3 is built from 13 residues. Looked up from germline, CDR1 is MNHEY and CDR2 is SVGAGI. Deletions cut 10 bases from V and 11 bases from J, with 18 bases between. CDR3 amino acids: CATIGGTATPLHF. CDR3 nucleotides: TGTGCCACCATAGGGGGAACGGCAACACCCCTCCACTTT.

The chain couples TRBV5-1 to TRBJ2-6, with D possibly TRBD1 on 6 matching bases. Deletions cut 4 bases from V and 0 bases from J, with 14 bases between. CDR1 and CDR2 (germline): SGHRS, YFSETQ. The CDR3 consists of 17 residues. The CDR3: CASSATGYSSGANVLTF. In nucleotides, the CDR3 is TGCGCCAGCAGCGCGACAGGCTACAGCTCTGGGGCCAACGTCCTGACTTTC.